The next 14 T cell receptor beta chains were all read from a single sample in a study of T cell repertoires in cytomegalovirus infection. These receptors have no identified antigens. TCRdb re-derived calls from the reads in MiXCR, one entry per CDR3 protein. The sample has nearly 700,000 distinct CDR3 sequences; roughly a third are singletons. Here the sequenced sample was cultured PBMCs, taken from culture after CMV antigen stimulation. These receptors all come from a human donor in good health (CMV status not recorded). Some clones in this sample may be carry-over from other donors' samples.

The chain uses TRBV7-9 and TRBJ2-7, with 9 positions matching TRBD2. The germline gives CDR1 SEHNR, CDR2 FQNEAQ (reference sequence). V lost 5 bases and J lost 2; bases outside the gene matches: 4. The length of the CDR3 is 14 residues. The CDR3 loop reads CASSQQREAYEQYF. The CDR3 DNA sequence: TGTGCCAGCAGCCAGCAGCGGGAGGCCTACGAGCAGTACTTC.

The chain employs TRBV20-1 and TRBJ2-2, with 8 bases matching TRBD2. The V and J ends lost 4 bases and 4 bases, in that order; junction bases with no gene match: 5. This CDR3 region has 14 residues. Germline loops: CDR1 DFQATT, CDR2 SNEGSKA (reference sequence). This CDR3 reads CSAKGTRSTGELFF. In DNA form, the CDR3 reads TGCAGTGCTAAGGGGACTAGGTCCACCGGGGAGCTGTTTTTT.

The rearrangement links TRBV20-1 to TRBJ2-1, with a possible D match to TRBD2 (7 bases). CDR3 length: 16 residues. Trimming stripped 3 bases from V and 2 bases from J, with 17 bases between. Looked up from germline, CDR1 is DFQATT and CDR2 is SNEGSKA (reference sequence). Here the CDR3 reads CSARHGGGQAYNEQFF. The CDR3 DNA reads TGCAGTGCTAGGCATGGGGGGGGCCAAGCCTACAATGAGCAGTTCTTC.

In its sample, this clonotype was seen a few times. This chain links TRBV7-9 with TRBJ2-1; tentatively, D is TRBD1 (6 bases). Germline CDR1 SEHNR, CDR2 FQNEAQ (reference sequence). The CDR3 sequence is 20 residues long. Trimming left V 4 bases short and J 2 bases short, with 27 bases between. This chain's CDR3 is CASSSRRPGTSLYTYNEQFF. CDR3 coding DNA: TGTGCCAGCAGCTCGCGGAGACCCGGGACATCCCTATATACCTACAATGAGCAGTTCTTC.

The chain recombines TRBV19 with TRBJ2-1, with TRBD1 matching 10 bases. This CDR3 region has 13 residues. V was pared by 5 bases and J by 9 bases, with 4 bases of the junction left unmatched. Per germline, CDR1 LNHDA and CDR2 SQIVND (reference sequence). CDR3 DNA sequence: TGTGCCAGTAGTGACAGGGGGCTGGGTGAGCAGTTCTTC. Its translation is CASSDRGLGEQFF.

This clonotype was observed a few times. The chain joins TRBV27 to TRBJ2-7, with D possibly being TRBD2 (6 bases). CDR1 is MNHEY and CDR2 is SMNVEV in the germline V gene (reference sequence). CDR3 length: 14 amino acids. V lost 2 bases and J 3 bases, leaving 11 bases between the germline ends. CDR3 sequence: CASSLLGGGYEQYF. The DNA for the CDR3 is TGTGCCAGCAGTTTACTCGGGGGAGGCTACGAGCAGTACTTC.

Here the CDR3 reads CSARLAGSRGPQHF. The CDR3 DNA follows: TGCAGTGCTAGACTAGCCGGGTCCCGGGGGCCCCAGCATTTT. The chain combines TRBV20-1 with TRBJ1-5, with no clear D. Germline CDR1 is DFQATT and CDR2 is SNEGSKA (reference sequence). The CDR3 covers 14 residues. With 2 bases removed from V and 9 bases from J, the gap between germline ends came to 17 bases.

This clonotype has a count of ten or more. Relative to the germline gene, one junction end is altered; a read error may explain this. J is TRBJ2-3 and V is TRBV7-2; D perhaps matches TRBD1 (5 bases). Germline V CDR1 and CDR2: SGHTA, FQGNSA. The CDR3 consists of 14 residues. CDR3 bases: TGTGCCAGCAGCTTAGGTTGGGGCACGGATACGCAGTATTTT. It specifies CASSLGWGTDTQYF.

This clonotype was counted a few times. This chain uses TRBV20-1 with TRBJ2-5, with TRBD2 as a possible D gene (7 bases). CDR3 length: 16 amino acids. Germline lookup yields CDR1 DFQATT and CDR2 SNEGSKA (reference sequence). The V end lost 0 bases, the J end lost 7 bases, and 21 bases lay between the germline ends. The CDR3: CSARERRTRGSGTQYF. CDR3 bases: TGCAGTGCTAGAGAAAGACGGACTAGGGGGTCGGGGACCCAGTACTTC.

The rearrangement uses TRBV5-6 and TRBJ2-5; D remains ambiguous. CDR1 and CDR2 from the germline V gene are SGHDT and YYEEEE. The CDR3 loop spans 15 amino acids. Trimming pared 5 bases from V and 2 bases from J, leaving 16 bases between. The CDR3 loop reads CASSPTGGRQETQYF. CDR3 DNA sequence: TGTGCCAGCAGTCCGACGGGTGGGCGTCAAGAGACCCAGTACTTC.

This clonotype occurred a few times. Here the CDR3 reads CASSKDRDRGHYEQYF. In DNA, the CDR3 is TGTGCCAGCAGCAAAGACCGGGACAGGGGGCATTACGAGCAGTACTTC. This sequence joins TRBV7-2 and TRBJ2-7, with TRBD1 matching 12 bases. Germline loops: CDR1 SGHTA, CDR2 FQGNSA. This CDR3 is built from 16 residues. The ends lost 5 bases at V and 4 bases at J; junction bases unmatched: 9. Drawing the rest from reference TRBV7-2 and TRBJ2-7, the complete variable domain is GAGVSQSPSNKVTEKGKDVELRCDPISGHTALYWYRQSLGQGLEFLIYFQGNSAPDKSGLPSDRFSAERTGGSVSTLTIQRTQQEDSAVYLCASSKDRDRGHYEQYFGPGTRLTVT.

This clonotype showed up just a few times. The gene calls are TRBV10-3 and TRBJ2-7; 14 bases align to TRBD2. This CDR3 is built from 14 residues. Germline V gene data show CDR1 as ENHRY and CDR2 as SYGVKD. V was pared by 6 bases and J by 2 bases, with 0 bases of the junction left unmatched. This chain's CDR3 is CAIRGLAGAYEQYF. The CDR3, as DNA: TGTGCCATCAGGGGACTAGCGGGGGCCTACGAGCAGTACTTC.

The V call is TRBV19, the J call TRBJ2-7, with 11 bases matching TRBD1. The CDR3 has 13 amino acids. V lost 6 bases to trimming and J lost 7 bases; unmatched junction nucleotides: 5. Germline-derived CDR1 and CDR2 are LNHDA and SQIVND (reference sequence). CDR3: CASSTGTGGEQYF. The CDR3 DNA is TGTGCCAGTAGCACCGGGACAGGGGGAGAGCAGTACTTC.

The rearrangement joins TRBV6-8 to TRBJ2-1; D is unclear. The germline V gene has CDR1 MNHGY and CDR2 SAAAGT. The CDR3 has 12 amino acids. The V gene lost 2 bases and the J gene lost 10 bases, with 9 bases spanning the gap. CDR3: CASSYVGGEQFF. CDR3 in DNA: TGTGCCAGCAGTTACGTGGGCGGCGAGCAGTTCTTC.